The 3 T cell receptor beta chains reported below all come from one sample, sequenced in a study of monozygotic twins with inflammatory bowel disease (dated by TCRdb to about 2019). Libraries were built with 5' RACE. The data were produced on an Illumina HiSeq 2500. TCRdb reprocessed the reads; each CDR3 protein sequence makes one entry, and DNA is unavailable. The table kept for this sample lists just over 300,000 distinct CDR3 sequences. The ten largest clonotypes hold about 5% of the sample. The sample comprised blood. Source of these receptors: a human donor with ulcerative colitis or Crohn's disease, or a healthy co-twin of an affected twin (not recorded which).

CDR3 sequence: CASSMYSSYNEQFF. The V gene is TRBV5-1, the J gene TRBJ2-1. From germline, CDR1 is SGHRS and CDR2 YFSETQ. The CDR3 length is 14 residues.

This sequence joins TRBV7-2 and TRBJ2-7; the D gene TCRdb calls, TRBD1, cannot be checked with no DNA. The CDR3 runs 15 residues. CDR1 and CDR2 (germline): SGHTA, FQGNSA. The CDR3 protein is CASTPSGLGGYEQYF.

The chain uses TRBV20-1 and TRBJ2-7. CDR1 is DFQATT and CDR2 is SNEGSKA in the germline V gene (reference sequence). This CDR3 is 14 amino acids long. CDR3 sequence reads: CSVRKPGSSYEQYF.